This T cell receptor beta chain was sequenced for a study of control samples from healthy donors and cancer patients. The protocol was immunoSEQ multiplex PCR, while the TCRdb copy is restricted to in-frame clones and leaves out a portion. The profile covers 120,000 or so clones, with about 90% appearing a single time and around 2% taken by the ten largest. V was shortened by 2 bases and J by 2 bases, with 12 bases between the two germline ends. The CDR3 is 16 residues long. CDR1 and CDR2 from the germline V gene are SGHAT and FQDESV (reference sequence). The sequence came from a man between 18 and 29 years old in good health. The chain is built from TRBV11-1 and TRBJ2-2; the D call may be TRBD1 or TRBD2 (5 bases each). Source material: blood. CDR3 sequence reads: CASSLNRGSNTGELFF. CDR3 DNA: TGTGCCAGCAGCTTAAATCGGGGCAGTAACACCGGGGAGCTGTTTTTT.